These T cell receptor beta chains were read from a single sample in a study of T-cell reconstitution after alpha-beta-depleted transplantation in children. TCRdb ran MiXCR on the PCR reads and lists one entry per CDR3 protein. The sample contains roughly 180,000 distinct CDR3 sequences, roughly 15% of which appear only once. The specimen was PBMCs from the stem cell graft donor, collected from the stem cell graft. These receptors came from a human donor who donated a stem cell graft to a child with acute lymphoblastic leukemia. The CDR3 runs from the conserved cysteine through the conserved F or W. D genes are given only for firm matches. Not all rows give a size; the values are once, few, many and, for expanded clones, a class.

d_call j_call clone_size cdr3_length v_call cdr3_aa cdr3_nt
NA TRBJ1-4 NA 14 TRBV7-9 CASSVSQPWEKLFF TGTGCCAGCAGTGTGTCCCAACCTTGGGAAAAACTGTTTTTT
TRBD1 TRBJ1-2 once 16 TRBV4-1 CASSQDLTGANYGYTF TGCGCCAGCAGCCAAGATCTCACAGGGGCAAACTATGGCTACACCTTC
NA TRBJ2-7 many 14 TRBV7-2 CASRFDQGSYEQYF TGTGCCAGCAGATTTGACCAGGGTTCCTACGAGCAGTACTTC
NA TRBJ1-1 many 14 TRBV5-1 CASSPGHGDTEAFF TGCGCCAGCAGCCCGGGACACGGAGACACTGAAGCTTTCTTT
NA TRBJ2-5 many 14 TRBV5-4 CASSSTGPQETQYF TGTGCCAGCAGCTCAACGGGGCCCCAAGAGACCCAGTACTTC
TRBD1 TRBJ1-2 many 13 TRBV5-6 CASSPTGADGYTF TGTGCCAGCAGCCCAACAGGGGCTGATGGCTACACCTTC
NA TRBJ2-3 NA 14 TRBV30 CAWSSLLNTDTQYF TGTGCCTGGAGTTCCTTACTAAACACAGATACGCAGTATTTT
TRBD1 TRBJ1-4 many 15 TRBV12-3/TRBV12-4 CASSFKGTGGEKLFF TGTGCCAGCAGTTTTAAGGGGACAGGGGGTGAAAAACTGTTTTTT
NA TRBJ1-4 many 16 TRBV6-1 CASSEQLGTTNEKLFF TGTGCCAGCAGCGAACAGTTGGGAACAACTAATGAAAAACTGTTTTTT
NA TRBJ2-2 few 18 TRBV4-1 CASSQVLRGQGNTGELFF TGCGCCAGCAGCCAAGTCCTTCGTGGGCAGGGTAACACCGGGGAGCTGTTTTTT
NA TRBJ1-1 few 15 TRBV5-1 CASSLSGQGFTEAFF TGCGCCAGCAGCTTGAGTGGGCAGGGCTTCACTGAAGCTTTCTTT
TRBD1 TRBJ2-3 many 18 TRBV12-3/TRBV12-4 CASSFAGGDPLSTDTQYF TGTGCCAGCAGTTTTGCAGGGGGCGATCCCCTAAGCACAGATACGCAGTATTTT
TRBD2 TRBJ2-1 many 14 TRBV12-3/TRBV12-4 CASSRTSTSNEQFF TGTGCCAGCAGTCGGACTAGCACCAGCAATGAGCAGTTCTTC
TRBD2 TRBJ2-1 many 15 TRBV29-1 CSVAKLAGEGNEQFF TGCAGCGTCGCCAAACTAGCGGGAGAAGGCAATGAGCAGTTCTTC
TRBD1 TRBJ2-7 many 14 TRBV10-3 CATGDREGPYEQYF TGTGCCACCGGGGACAGGGAGGGACCCTACGAGCAGTACTTC
NA TRBJ2-7 many 13 TRBV6-1 CASSDGRNYEQYF TGTGCCAGCAGCGACGGACGGAACTACGAGCAGTACTTC
TRBD2 TRBJ2-7 many 20 TRBV25-1 CASSEWSFRSTSGREYEQYF TGTGCCAGCAGTGAATGGAGCTTTCGGTCAACTAGCGGGAGAGAGTACGAGCAGTACTTC
NA TRBJ2-5 many 15 TRBV27 CASRAGVNSKETQYF TGTGCCAGCAGAGCAGGGGTGAACTCCAAAGAGACCCAGTACTTC
TRBD2 TRBJ2-7 NA 13 TRBV29-1 CSVVGREGYEQYF TGCAGCGTTGTAGGGCGGGAGGGGTACGAGCAGTACTTC
NA TRBJ2-2 NA 15 TRBV5-1 CASSPVQGRTGELFF TGCGCCAGCAGCCCTGTACAAGGTCGGACCGGGGAGCTGTTTTTT
NA TRBJ1-6 many 15 TRBV12-3/TRBV12-4 CASSPNTGANSPLHF TGTGCCAGCAGTCCGAATACCGGGGCAAATTCACCCCTCCACTTT
TRBD2 TRBJ2-1 many 16 TRBV3-1 CASSQDSSGSHNEQFF TGTGCCAGCAGCCAAGATAGTAGCGGGAGCCACAATGAGCAGTTCTTC
NA TRBJ2-1 NA 15 TRBV12-3/TRBV12-4 CASSLPGLPLHEQFF TGTGCCAGCAGTTTACCCGGACTACCTCTCCATGAGCAGTTCTTC
NA TRBJ2-3 NA 13 TRBV29-1 CSVALASPDTQYF TGCAGCGTTGCCCTAGCCTCCCCAGATACGCAGTATTTT
TRBD2 TRBJ2-7 many 18 TRBV25-1 CASSGPWASGDNSYEQYF TGTGCCAGCAGTGGCCCCTGGGCTAGCGGGGACAACTCCTACGAGCAGTACTTC
NA TRBJ1-3 NA 16 TRBV5-8 CASSPTDVISGNTIYF TGTGCCAGCAGCCCCACGGACGTTATCTCTGGAAACACCATATATTTT
NA TRBJ1-1 many 16 TRBV2 CASSGTGWGLNTEAFF TGTGCCAGCAGCGGTACAGGGTGGGGTTTGAACACTGAAGCTTTCTTT
NA TRBJ1-1 few 15 TRBV5-1 CASSLVRASNTEAFF TGCGCCAGCAGCTTGGTAAGGGCCTCGAACACTGAAGCTTTCTTT
NA TRBJ2-1 few 14 TRBV12-3/TRBV12-4 CASRALTAVDEQFF TGTGCCAGCAGGGCTCTCACGGCGGTCGATGAGCAGTTCTTC
TRBD1 TRBJ2-7 many 14 TRBV12-3/TRBV12-4 CASSLGQGAREQYF TGTGCCAGCAGTTTGGGACAGGGGGCGCGAGAGCAGTACTTC
TRBD2 TRBJ2-1 NA 15 TRBV7-2 CASSVGPSGSREQFF TGTGCCAGCAGCGTGGGGCCTAGCGGGAGTAGAGAGCAGTTCTTC
NA TRBJ2-5 many 14 TRBV7-9 CASSSTGGKKTQYF TGTGCCAGCAGCTCCACCGGGGGAAAGAAGACCCAGTACTTC
NA TRBJ2-1 many 18 TRBV10-3 CAISEPAGDREDYNEQFF TGTGCCATCAGTGAGCCCGCTGGAGACCGGGAAGACTACAATGAGCAGTTCTTC
TRBD2 TRBJ2-7 few 14 TRBV19 CASRTGTSGSIEYF TGTGCCAGTCGAACCGGGACTAGCGGGAGTATCGAGTACTTC
TRBD2 TRBJ2-1 NA 16 TRBV25-1 CASGGTSGRGRNEQFF TGTGCCAGCGGGGGGACTAGCGGGAGGGGGCGCAATGAGCAGTTCTTC
NA TRBJ1-2 NA 16 TRBV5-4 CASSQRTRRALGGYTF TGTGCCAGCAGCCAACGGACAAGGAGGGCGTTAGGGGGCTACACCTTC